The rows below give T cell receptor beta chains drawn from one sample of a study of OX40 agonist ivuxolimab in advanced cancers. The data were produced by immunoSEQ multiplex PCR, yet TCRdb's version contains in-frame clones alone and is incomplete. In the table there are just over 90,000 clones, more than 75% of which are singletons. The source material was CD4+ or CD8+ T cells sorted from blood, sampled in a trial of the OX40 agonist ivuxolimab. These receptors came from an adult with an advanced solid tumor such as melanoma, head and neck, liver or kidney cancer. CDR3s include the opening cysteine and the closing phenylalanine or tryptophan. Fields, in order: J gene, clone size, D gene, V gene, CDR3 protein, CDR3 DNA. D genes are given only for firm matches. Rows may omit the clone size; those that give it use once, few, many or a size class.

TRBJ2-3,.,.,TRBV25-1,CASSEYMGTDTQYF,TGTGCCAGCAGTGAATATATGGGCACAGATACGCAGTATTTT
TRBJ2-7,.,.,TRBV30,CAWKDIYEQYF,TGTGCCTGGAAAGATATTTACGAGCAGTACTTC
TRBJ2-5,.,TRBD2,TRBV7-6,CASTPPGTSATVSTQYF,TGTGCCAGCACCCCGCCGGGGACTAGCGCTACAGTCAGCACCCAGTACTTC
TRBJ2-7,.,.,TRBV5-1,CASSQGNLRTPLEQYF,TGCGCCAGCAGCCAAGGGAATTTACGGACCCCCTTGGAGCAGTACTTC
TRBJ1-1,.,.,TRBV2,CASSEGQDGGEAFF,TGTGCCAGCAGTGAAGGGCAGGACGGCGGAGAAGCTTTCTTT
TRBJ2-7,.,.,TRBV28,CASSFPELTSYSYEQYF,TGTGCCAGCAGTTTCCCAGAGCTTACTTCCTACTCCTACGAGCAGTACTTC
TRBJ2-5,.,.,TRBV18,CASSPNRQETQYF,TGTGCCAGCTCACCTAACCGGCAAGAGACCCAGTACTTC
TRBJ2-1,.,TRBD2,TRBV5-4,CASSAPGGGYNEQFF,TGTGCCAGCAGCGCGCCGGGAGGGGGATACAATGAGCAGTTCTTC
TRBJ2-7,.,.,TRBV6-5,CASSSPSAVSYEQYF,TGTGCCAGCAGTTCTCCCTCGGCAGTGTCCTACGAGCAGTACTTC
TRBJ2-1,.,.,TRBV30,CAWSVLVRGRNEQFF,TGTGCCTGGAGTGTTTTGGTTCGGGGCCGGAATGAGCAGTTCTTC
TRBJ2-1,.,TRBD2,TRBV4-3,CASSHWLAGANEQFF,TGCGCCAGCAGCCATTGGCTAGCGGGAGCTAATGAGCAGTTCTTC
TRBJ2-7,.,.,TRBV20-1,CSARFSYEQYF,TGCAGTGCTAGATTCTCCTACGAGCAGTACTTC
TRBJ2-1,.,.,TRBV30,CAWSSLRRYNEQFF,TGTGCCTGGAGTAGTTTACGAAGGTACAATGAGCAGTTCTTC
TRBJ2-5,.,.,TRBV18,CASSPAARQETQYF,TGTGCCAGCTCACCTGCGGCGCGCCAAGAGACCCAGTACTTC
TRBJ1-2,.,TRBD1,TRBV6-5,CASSSGTDYGYTF,TGTGCCAGCAGCTCCGGGACAGACTATGGCTACACCTTC
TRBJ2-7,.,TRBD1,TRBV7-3,CASSPTGQGHEQYF,TGTGCCAGCAGCCCGACCGGACAGGGCCACGAGCAGTACTTC
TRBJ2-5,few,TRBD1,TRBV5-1,CASSPARQGIQETQYF,TGCGCCAGCAGCCCGGCACGACAGGGGATTCAAGAGACCCAGTACTTC
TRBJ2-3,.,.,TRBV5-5,CASDSGTQSTDTQYF,TGTGCCAGCGACTCCGGGACTCAGAGCACAGATACGCAGTATTTT
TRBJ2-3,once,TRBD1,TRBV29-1,CSVGWQGATDTQYF,TGCAGCGTTGGGTGGCAGGGGGCCACAGATACGCAGTATTTT
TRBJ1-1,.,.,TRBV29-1,CSVVMGASRPNTEAFF,TGCAGCGTTGTAATGGGAGCGAGCAGACCGAACACTGAAGCTTTCTTT
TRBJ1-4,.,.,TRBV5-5,CASSLNLGGDHATNEKLFF,TGTGCCAGCAGCCTAAACCTCGGGGGGGATCACGCAACTAATGAAAAACTGTTTTTT
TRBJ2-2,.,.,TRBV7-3,CASSWSNTGELFF,TGTGCCAGCAGCTGGTCAAACACCGGGGAGCTGTTTTTT
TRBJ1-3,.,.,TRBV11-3,CASSLTQGSGNTIYF,TGTGCCAGCAGCCTTACTCAGGGGTCTGGAAACACCATATATTTT
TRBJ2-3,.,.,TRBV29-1,CSVGDREEDTQYF,TGCAGCGTTGGGGATAGGGAAGAGGATACGCAGTATTTT
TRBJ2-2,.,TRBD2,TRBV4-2,CASTSRAGGNTGELFF,TGTGCCAGCACCTCACGGGCGGGAGGGAACACCGGGGAGCTGTTTTTT
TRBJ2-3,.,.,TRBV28,CASSLWSSTDTQYF,TGTGCCAGCAGTTTATGGTCCAGCACAGATACGCAGTATTTT
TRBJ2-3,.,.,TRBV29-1,CSVESGTPFSDTQYF,TGCAGCGTTGAATCCGGGACCCCCTTCTCAGATACGCAGTATTTT
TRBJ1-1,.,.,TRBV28,CASSLSTGFGNTEAFF,TGTGCCAGCAGTTTATCTACAGGGTTTGGAAACACTGAAGCTTTCTTT
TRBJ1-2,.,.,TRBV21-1,CASRLPAGLAGYTF,TGTGCCAGCAGACTACCCGCAGGGCTCGCCGGCTACACCTTC
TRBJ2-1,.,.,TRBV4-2,CASSHNKRGEQFF,TGTGCCAGCAGCCACAATAAACGAGGGGAGCAGTTCTTC
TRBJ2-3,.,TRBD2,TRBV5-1,CASSLGYGTNTDTQYF,TGCGCCAGCAGCTTGGGCTACGGGACTAACACAGATACGCAGTATTTT
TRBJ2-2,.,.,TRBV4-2,CASSRLQGRASGNTGELFF,TGTGCCAGCAGCCGACTTCAGGGGCGGGCTAGCGGGAACACCGGGGAGCTGTTTTTT
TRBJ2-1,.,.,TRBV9,CASSDRSYNEQFF,TGTGCCAGCAGCGATCGTTCCTACAATGAGCAGTTCTTC
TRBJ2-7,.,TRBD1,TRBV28,CASRTGGSLYEQYF,TGTGCCAGCAGAACAGGGGGCTCCCTCTACGAGCAGTACTTC
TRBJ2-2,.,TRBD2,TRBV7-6,CASSLAPPTSGSPGELFF,TGTGCCAGCAGCTTAGCCCCCCCGACTAGCGGGAGCCCCGGGGAGCTGTTTTTT